The clone carrying this TCR beta chain was observed at least ten times. Antigen: not known. Stated time point: technical triplicate 2. Sorted libraries drew on some 1 million CD4+ or CD8+ T cells. This sample is part of a study of neurological immune-mediated disorders. Study-level results: HTLV-1-associated myelopathy had the most TCR clonal expansion, while multiple sclerosis had the least, a level that fell below healthy controls. Across subjects, no CDR3 amino acid sequence appeared in expanded clones of more than one subject, a finding that suggested private repertoires in all groups.

cDNA synthesis was performed by 5'RACE with 10-nucleotide random UMIs. TCRdb processed the 5' RACE reads anew with MiXCR; each CDR3 protein has one entry. The table includes under 35,000 distinct CDR3 sequences, about an eighth detected once. This sequence was found in a female donor with HTLV-1-associated myelopathy (HAM/TSP). The sequencing sample was made of CD4+ T cells from blood.

The CDR3 sequence is CASSLASGSAGELFF. CDR3 bases: TGCGCCAGCAGCTTGGCCAGCGGGAGTGCCGGGGAGCTGTTTTTT. The V gene is TRBV5-1, the J gene TRBJ2-2, with 8 positions matching TRBD2. CDR3 length: 15 residues. The V gene's germline CDR1 is SGHRS and CDR2 YFSETQ. V dropped 0 bases and J dropped 6; count of bases not matched to a gene: 4. The full variable domain, rest sourced from reference TRBV5-1 and TRBJ2-2, is KAGVTQTPRYLIKTRGQQVTLSCSPISGHRSVSWYQQTPGQGLQFLFEYFSETQRNKGNFPGRFSGRQFSNSRSEMNVSTLELGDSALYLCASSLASGSAGELFFGEGSRLTVL.